The 14 T cell receptor beta chains in this list originate from one sample, sequenced in a study of shared clonotypes between healthy human individuals (dated by TCRdb to 2020 to 2022). CD8 naive samples consisted of CD45RO-negative cells that were positively selected for CCR7, yielding a CD45RA+CCR7+ population without TemRA cells. Preparation of the library involved the immunoSEQ multiplex PCR assay. This immuneACCESS table, as held by TCRdb, lists in-frame sequences with V and J called but not all clones. Of the missing ones, under half trace to an unresolved V gene in checked studies; the others have no known cause. The sample has about 2.1 million clones on record, approximately 94% of them singletons. The ten largest make up about 1.8% of the sample. The sequenced sample consisted of naive CD8+ T cells from PBMCs. The cell subset or site label for this specimen denotes: CD45RA+CCR7+. The receptors were sampled from a man younger than 30 in good health. Some clones in this sample may be carry-over from other donors' samples.

The chain links TRBV27 to TRBJ2-7; the match to TRBD2 covers 8 bases. CDR1 and CDR2 from the germline V gene are MNHEY and SMNVEV (reference sequence). Germline trimming cut 5 bases from V and 4 bases from J; bases unmatched to any gene: 7. This CDR3 has 14 amino acids. The DNA of the CDR3 is TGTGCCAGCAGTCCACAGCGGGAGCAGTACGAGCAGTACTTC. It yields the protein CASSPQREQYEQYF.

This rearrangement joins TRBV19 to TRBJ1-5; weak D call: TRBD1 (5 bases). Trimming removed 0 bases from V and 6 bases from J, with 9 bases in between. This CDR3 region has 14 residues. From germline, CDR1 is LNHDA and CDR2 SQIVND (reference sequence). The CDR3 reads CASSIDGGSQPQHF. The CDR3 nucleotides are TGTGCCAGTAGTATAGACGGGGGTAGTCAGCCCCAGCATTTT.

A word on this clone: The identical CDR3 is also encoded by other nucleotide sequences in the sample. The chain joins TRBV7-9 to TRBJ2-7; tentatively, D is TRBD2 (6 bases). V lost 5 bases, J lost 0 bases, and 8 bases lay in between. The germline V gene encodes CDR1 SEHNR and CDR2 FQNEAQ (reference sequence). The length of the CDR3 is 13 residues. Here the CDR3 DNA reads TGTGCCAGCAGCCACGGGAGCTCCTACGAGCAGTACTTC. It yields the protein CASSHGSSYEQYF.

The chain uses TRBV7-2 and TRBJ1-4, with a weak D call TRBD1 (5 bases). CDR1 is SGHTA, CDR2 FQGNSA, per germline. The germline V and J ends were trimmed by 7 bases and 0 bases, with 15 bases remaining between them. This CDR3 comprises 16 residues. This chain's CDR3 is CASNLRGGATNEKLFF. The CDR3 nucleotides are TGTGCCAGCAACCTCCGGGGGGGGGCAACTAATGAAAAACTGTTTTTT.

This chain connects TRBV27 to TRBJ2-3; TRBD2 matches 10 bases. CDR1 is MNHEY and CDR2 is SMNVEV in the germline V gene (reference sequence). The CDR3 runs to 18 residues. The ends lost 6 bases at V and 1 base at J; junction bases unmatched: 13. CDR3 sequence reads: CASSFVGLASLRTDTQYF. The CDR3 coding sequence is TGTGCCAGCAGCTTCGTGGGACTAGCGTCTCTTCGCACAGATACGCAGTATTTT.

The CDR3 DNA reads as TGTGCTAGTGGTTTGGTAGAGGCAGGCGGCTACTATGGCTACACCTTC. Its translation: CASGLVEAGGYYGYTF. The chain recombines TRBV12-5 with TRBJ1-2, with D hard to call. The CDR3 loop spans 16 amino acids. Germline assignment: CDR1 LGHNT and CDR2 FRNRAP. Between the trimmed V and J ends, which lost 0 bases and 3 bases, there was a span of 14 bases.

The chain joins TRBV7-3 to TRBJ2-1, with D maybe TRBD2 (7 bases). The V and J ends lost 0 bases and 4 bases respectively, with 13 bases between them. The CDR3 covers 16 residues. Germline V gene sequence: CDR1 SGHTA, CDR2 FQGTGA. This chain's CDR3 is CASSLTRTRGYNEQFF. The CDR3 DNA sequence: TGTGCCAGCAGCTTAACCCGGACTAGGGGGTACAATGAGCAGTTCTTC.

This sequence joins TRBV4-1 and TRBJ1-5; no clear D. This CDR3 spans 13 amino acids. The V and J ends lost 0 bases and 10 bases respectively, with 10 bases between them. CDR1 is MGHRA, CDR2 YSYEKL, per germline. The CDR3 loop reads CASSQDLGPPQHF. The CDR3 region has the DNA TGCGCCAGCAGCCAAGATCTCGGACCTCCCCAGCATTTT.

The gene calls are TRBV28 and TRBJ1-5; D ambiguous. This CDR3 is 13 amino acids long. Germline V gene data show CDR1 as MDHEN and CDR2 as SYDVKM. V gave up 3 bases and J gave up 6 bases, with 9 bases separating them. The CDR3 loop is CASSFGKGQPQHF. The CDR3 region has the DNA TGTGCCAGCAGTTTTGGGAAAGGTCAGCCCCAGCATTTT.

The chain recombines TRBV5-5 with TRBJ2-1; D tentatively reads TRBD1 or TRBD2 (5 bases each). The CDR3 runs to 15 residues. Trimming removed 9 bases from V and 8 bases from J, with 24 bases in between. The germline CDR1 and CDR2 sequences are SGHKS and YYEKEE (reference sequence). This chain's CDR3 is CATLERGYPHDEQFF. CDR3 sequence (DNA): TGTGCCACCCTCGAGAGGGGATACCCACACGATGAGCAGTTCTTC.

This chain joins TRBV7-3 and TRBJ1-1, with 9 bases lining up with TRBD1. Germline trimming cut 1 base from V and 4 bases from J; bases unmatched to any gene: 4. Per germline, CDR1 SGHTA and CDR2 FQGTGA. The CDR3 consists of 15 residues. CDR3 protein: CASSLMTGGGTEAFF. The CDR3 DNA is TGTGCCAGCAGCTTAATGACAGGGGGTGGCACTGAAGCTTTCTTT.

The chain joins TRBV29-1 to TRBJ2-7; TRBD2 matches at 7 bases. J gave up 1 base and V 4 bases, and 4 bases lay outside the gene matches. Germline V gene lookup returns CDR1 SQVTM and CDR2 ANQGSEA. The CDR3 sequence is 13 residues long. CDR3 in DNA: TGCAGCGTTGCGGGGGGTCCTTCCTACGAGCAGTACTTC. Its protein is CSVAGGPSYEQYF.

The V and J genes are TRBV11-2 and TRBJ2-1; either TRBD1 or TRBD2 may fit D (5 bases each). Deletions cut 2 bases from V and 1 base from J, with 12 bases between. The CDR3 length is 16 residues. Looked up from germline, CDR1 is SGHAT and CDR2 is FQNNGV. The CDR3 sequence is CASSLPGPGSYNEQFF. The CDR3 DNA reads TGTGCCAGCAGCTTACCAGGGCCGGGGTCCTACAATGAGCAGTTCTTC.

The chain has TRBV19 and TRBJ1-2; D perhaps matches TRBD1 (6 bases). The germline gives CDR1 LNHDA, CDR2 SQIVND (reference sequence). Deletions cut 5 bases from V and 5 bases from J, with 12 bases between. The CDR3 runs to 13 residues. CDR3 bases: TGTGCCAGTAGTGCCCAGGGGCTATATGGCTACACCTTC. This gives the protein CASSAQGLYGYTF.